The entry below gives a single T cell receptor beta chain sequence along with its context. The antigen is undetermined. The PCR was carried out with 60 Vbeta primers and 13 Jbeta primers. Profiled with immunoSEQ multiplex PCR; TCRdb holds only in-frame clones, not every one. The sample holds about 200,000 clones, roughly 90% seen once. Per germline, CDR1 MRHNA and CDR2 SNTAGT. V was clipped by 6 bases and J by 7 bases, with 16 bases between them. This CDR3 has 14 amino acids. The sample comes from a study of cytomegalovirus exposure and HLA in healthy donors. Study-level results: From TCR beta sequences, most subjects' HLA-A and HLA-B alleles were reportedly predicted accurately. Despite most TCR sequences being rare, some public TCRs occurred in many donors. Differences between HLA loci emerged in a later analysis of TCR association rates, with DRB1 most and HLA-C fewest. In a later analysis, around 18,000 TCR beta sequences were associated with HLA alleles at 0.05 false discovery rate.

This sequence joins TRBV6-4 and TRBJ1-3; the D gene is possibly TRBD1 (6 bases). The specimen sequenced was PBMCs. The TCR originated in a woman aged 30 to 39 in good health and CMV-seronegative. The CDR3 is CASRVNRASNTIYF. DNA of the CDR3: TGTGCCAGCAGGGTAAACAGGGCGAGCAACACCATATATTTT.